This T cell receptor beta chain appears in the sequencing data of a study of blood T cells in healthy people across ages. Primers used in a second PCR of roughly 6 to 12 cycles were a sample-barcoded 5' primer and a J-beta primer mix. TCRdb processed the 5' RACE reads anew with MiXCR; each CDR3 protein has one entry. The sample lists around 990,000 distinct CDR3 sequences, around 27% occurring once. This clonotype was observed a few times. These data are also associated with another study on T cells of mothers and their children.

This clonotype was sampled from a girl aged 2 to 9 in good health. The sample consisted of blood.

CDR3 amino acids: CASSSQGVNTIYF. The CDR3 coding sequence is TGTGCCAGCAGTTCTCAGGGGGTAAACACCATATATTTT. The rearrangement joins TRBV12-3 or TRBV12-4 to TRBJ1-3; 7 bases map to TRBD1. J gave up 6 bases and V 4 bases, and 3 bases lay outside the gene matches. The CDR3 extends over 13 amino acids.